A single sample is the source of the 18 T cell receptor beta chains below, sequenced in a study of cytomegalovirus exposure and HLA in healthy donors. PCR was performed using 60 Vbeta and 13 Jbeta primers. Sequencing used immunoSEQ multiplex PCR; TCRdb keeps in-frame clones, though not all of them. Of 160,000 or so clones listed, under 85% are singletons. The sequenced sample was PBMCs. The receptors derive from a human donor in good health.

The chain recombines TRBV7-9 with TRBJ2-2, with D perhaps matching TRBD2 (6 bases). The CDR3 covers 15 residues. CDR1 and CDR2 from the germline V gene are SEHNR and FQNEAQ (reference sequence). V was shortened by 10 bases and J by 5 bases, with 20 bases between the two germline ends. The CDR3 region is CAKDREPRGTGELFF. CDR3 nucleotides: TGTGCCAAGGACCGGGAACCTCGGGGGACCGGGGAGCTGTTTTTT.

This clone was counted only a few times. The chain employs TRBV7-6 and TRBJ2-1; 15 positions agree with TRBD2. Germline V lookup: CDR1 SGHVS, CDR2 FNYEAQ. The CDR3 has 17 amino acids. Trimming removed 5 bases from V and 6 bases from J; junction bases left unmatched: 8. In DNA, the CDR3 is TGTGCCAGCAGCCCAGCGGGACTAGCGGGGGGTATCAATGAGCAGTTCTTC. Protein product: CASSPAGLAGGINEQFF.

The rearrangement uses TRBV5-1 and TRBJ1-6; D is unclear. The V end was cut by 0 bases, the J end by 8 bases, with 15 bases between. The CDR3 is 16 amino acids. CDR1 is SGHRS and CDR2 is YFSETQ in the germline V gene. CDR3 in amino acids: CASSLAVSQAYSPLHF. Here the CDR3 DNA reads TGCGCCAGCAGCTTGGCGGTCAGTCAAGCGTATTCACCCCTCCACTTT.

The chain joins TRBV7-2 to TRBJ2-1; no clear D. V lost 1 base, J lost 6 bases, and 4 bases lay in between. The CDR3 consists of 12 residues. Germline values: CDR1 SGHTA, CDR2 FQGNSA. The CDR3 is CASSLGLNEQFF. The CDR3 DNA follows: TGTGCCAGCAGCTTAGGGCTCAATGAGCAGTTCTTC.

The V call is TRBV6-1, the J call TRBJ1-5; D call uncertain. CDR1 is MNHNS and CDR2 is SASEGT in the germline V gene. The CDR3 is 15 residues long. Trimming left V 5 bases short and J 2 bases short, with 13 bases between. The CDR3 nucleotides are TGTGCCAGCAGTCCTGGCCCCGGGGGCAATCAGCCCCAGCATTTT. Translated, it gives CASSPGPGGNQPQHF.

V usage is TRBV19 and J usage is TRBJ2-7, with 8 bases matching TRBD1. With 10 bases clipped from V and 7 bases from J, the junction kept 12 bases outside the gene matches. The CDR3 loop spans 13 amino acids. Germline V gene data show CDR1 as LNHDA and CDR2 as SQIVND (reference sequence). For the CDR3, the DNA is TGTGCCACCTCGCAGACAGGGGCGGAAGAGCAGTACTTC. As protein: CATSQTGAEEQYF.

V usage is TRBV7-6 and J usage is TRBJ2-2, with 7 positions matching TRBD2. The J segment lost 4 bases and the V segment lost 6 bases, leaving 5 bases of the junction unmatched. The germline gives CDR1 SGHVS, CDR2 FNYEAQ. The CDR3 is made up of 14 amino acids. DNA for the CDR3: TGTGCCAGCAGGCTCCCGGGGGGCACCGGGGAGCTGTTTTTT. It is translated as CASRLPGGTGELFF.

This clone showed up just a few times. J is TRBJ2-7 and V is TRBV29-1, with TRBD1 as a possible D gene (6 bases). Germline CDR1 and CDR2: SQVTM and ANQGSEA. This CDR3 is 12 amino acids long. Trimming removed 7 bases at V and 1 base at J, with 11 bases between. Here the CDR3 DNA reads TGCAGCGCTATGACAGGATCCTACGAGCAGTACTTC. Protein: CSAMTGSYEQYF.

This clone has a single count. The chain's CDR3 is CASSPGEAYQPQHF. CDR3 coding DNA: TGTGCCAGCTCACCTGGGGAGGCCTATCAGCCCCAGCATTTT. The chain couples TRBV18 to TRBJ1-5; D uncertain. CDR3 length: 14 amino acids. The V and J ends lost 3 bases and 5 bases respectively, with 11 bases between them. Germline V CDR1 and CDR2: KGHSH, LQKENI.

The DNA for the CDR3 is TGTGCCAGCAGCTTGGATTGGGCAAACACTGAAGCTTTCTTT. This gives the protein CASSLDWANTEAFF. This chain uses TRBV5-5 with TRBJ1-1, with D unclear. This CDR3 is built from 14 residues. The V and J ends lost 0 bases and 2 bases respectively, with 8 bases between them. Germline CDR1 is SGHKS and CDR2 is YYEKEE (reference sequence).

CDR3 nucleotides: TGTGCCAGCAGCGTAGGGGAGGGGGGAGGAGGACATTACACCTACGAGCAGTACTTC. It codes for CASSVGEGGGGHYTYEQYF. The rearrangement links TRBV9 to TRBJ2-7; maybe TRBD2 (7 bases). In germline, CDR1 is SGDLS, CDR2 YYNGEE. The CDR3 contains 19 residues. Deletions cut 0 bases from V and 2 bases from J, with 24 bases between.

This chain connects TRBV4-1 to TRBJ2-3; 8 bases are a match to TRBD2. Germline V CDR1 and CDR2: MGHRA, YSYEKL. The junction had 5 bases not matched to a gene; V was cut back by 0 bases and J by 3 bases. This CDR3 is built from 16 residues. The CDR3 spells CASSQETGGPTDTQYF. The CDR3 DNA reads as TGCGCCAGCAGCCAAGAGACGGGGGGGCCGACAGATACGCAGTATTTT.

The V gene is TRBV7-9, the J gene TRBJ2-1, with a tentative D call TRBD1 (6 bases). V lost 3 bases to trimming and J lost 7 bases, with 19 bases between them. The CDR3 is made up of 16 amino acids. The V gene's germline CDR1 is SEHNR and CDR2 FQNEAQ (reference sequence). The CDR3 nucleotides are TGTGCCAGCAGCTTGATAGGGACACTACATGGGAATGAGCAGTTCTTC. Translation gives CASSLIGTLHGNEQFF.

The CDR3 sequence is CASSPRTGNPYEQYF. Here the CDR3 DNA reads TGTGCCAGCAGCCCGAGGACAGGAAATCCCTACGAGCAGTACTTC. This chain links TRBV7-9 with TRBJ2-7; 7 bases map to TRBD1. The CDR3 is 15 amino acids. Germline lookup yields CDR1 SEHNR and CDR2 FQNEAQ (reference sequence). V was pared by 5 bases and J by 2 bases, with 9 bases of the junction left unmatched.

This rearrangement joins TRBV2 to TRBJ2-1, with 9 bases aligning to TRBD2. There are 17 residues in the CDR3. Germline trimming cut 4 bases from V and 8 bases from J; bases unmatched to any gene: 15. CDR1 is SNHLY, CDR2 FYNNEI, per germline. The CDR3 here is CASSGIPGLALPDEQFF. The CDR3, as DNA: TGTGCCAGCAGTGGAATCCCGGGACTAGCTCTACCCGATGAGCAGTTCTTC.

This chain connects TRBV30 to TRBJ1-6, with D maybe TRBD1 (5 bases). The CDR3 runs to 15 residues. Germline CDR1 GTSNPN, CDR2 SVGIG (reference sequence). Trimming took off 0 bases at V and 6 bases at J, with 12 bases between the two ends. Written as DNA, the CDR3 is TGTGCCTGGAGTGTAGCAGGGCCACCTAATTCACCCCTCCACTTT. The encoded protein is CAWSVAGPPNSPLHF.

The chain carries TRBV14 and TRBJ2-1, with 9 bases aligning to TRBD1. V trimming: 5 bases; J trimming: 8 bases; junction bases outside the gene matches: 7. The CDR3 consists of 14 residues. Germline V lookup: CDR1 SGHDN, CDR2 FVKESK. In DNA, the CDR3 is TGTGCCAGCAGCTCGGGACAGGGTGGGGATGAGCAGTTCTTC. Residues: CASSSGQGGDEQFF.

This clone was counted only a few times. The chain recombines TRBV5-1 with TRBJ1-1; no firm D call. V lost 5 bases and J 5 bases, leaving 10 bases between the germline ends. CDR1 is SGHRS and CDR2 is YFSETQ in the germline V gene. This CDR3 contains 12 residues. Here the CDR3 reads CASSNGRTEAFF. The CDR3 DNA sequence: TGCGCCAGCAGTAATGGGAGGACTGAAGCTTTCTTT.